This T cell receptor beta chain was documented in a study of blood T cell dynamics during melanoma immunotherapy. This clone was picked up a small number of times. Sequencing was performed with immunoSEQ multiplex PCR; in TCRdb, only in-frame clones are kept and a portion is missing. The table includes 25,000 to 35,000 clones, around 80% detected once. The CDR3 sequence is 14 residues long. Looked up from germline, CDR1 is SEHNR and CDR2 is FQNEAQ (reference sequence). The ends were cut back, 5 bases at V and 1 base at J, with 8 bases in the middle. Time point noted: week 3, after first cycle of checkpoint inhibitor.

The rearrangement joins TRBV7-9 to TRBJ1-4; possible D gene TRBD1, 5 bases. Sequences were derived from blood, sampled from a patient treated with checkpoint blockade. This receptor was identified in a human donor with melanoma. The CDR3 nucleotides read TGTGCCAGCAGCCCAGGGAAAACTAATGAAAAACTGTTTTTT. This encodes CASSPGKTNEKLFF.